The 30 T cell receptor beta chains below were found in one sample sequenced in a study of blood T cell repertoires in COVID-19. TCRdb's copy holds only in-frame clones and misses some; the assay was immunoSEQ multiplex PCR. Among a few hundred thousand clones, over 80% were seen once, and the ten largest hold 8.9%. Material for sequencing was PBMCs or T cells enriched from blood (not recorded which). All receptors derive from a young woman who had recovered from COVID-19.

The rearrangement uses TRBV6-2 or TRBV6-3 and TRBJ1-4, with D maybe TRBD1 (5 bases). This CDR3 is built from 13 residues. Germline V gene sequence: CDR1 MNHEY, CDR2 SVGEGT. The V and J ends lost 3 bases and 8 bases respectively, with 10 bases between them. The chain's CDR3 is CASSYTWGEKLFF. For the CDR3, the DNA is TGTGCCAGCAGTTATACATGGGGCGAAAAACTGTTTTTT.

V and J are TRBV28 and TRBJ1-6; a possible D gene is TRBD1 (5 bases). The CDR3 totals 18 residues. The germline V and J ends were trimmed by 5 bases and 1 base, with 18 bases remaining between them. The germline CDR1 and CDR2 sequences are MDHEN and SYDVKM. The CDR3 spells CASSEGTGGRSYNSPLHF. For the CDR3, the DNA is TGTGCCAGCAGTGAGGGGACGGGGGGAAGGTCCTATAATTCACCCCTCCACTTT.

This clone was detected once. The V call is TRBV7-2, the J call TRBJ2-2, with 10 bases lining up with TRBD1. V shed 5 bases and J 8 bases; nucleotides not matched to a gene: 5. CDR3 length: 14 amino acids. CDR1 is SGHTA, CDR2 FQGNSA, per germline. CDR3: CASSRDRGMGELFF. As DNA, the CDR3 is TGTGCCAGCAGCAGGGACAGGGGTATGGGGGAGCTGTTTTTT.

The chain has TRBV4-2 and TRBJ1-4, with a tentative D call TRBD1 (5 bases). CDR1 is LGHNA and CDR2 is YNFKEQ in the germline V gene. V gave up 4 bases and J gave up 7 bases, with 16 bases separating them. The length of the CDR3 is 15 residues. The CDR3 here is CASSLGGGMGEKLFF. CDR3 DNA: TGTGCCAGCAGCCTCGGCGGGGGGATGGGTGAAAAACTGTTTTTT.

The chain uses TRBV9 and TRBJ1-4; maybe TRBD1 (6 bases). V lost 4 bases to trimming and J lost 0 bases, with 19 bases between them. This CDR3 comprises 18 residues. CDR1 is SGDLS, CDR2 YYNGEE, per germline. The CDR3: CASSPRDKALATNEKLFF. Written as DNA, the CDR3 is TGTGCCAGCAGCCCCCGGGACAAGGCCCTTGCAACTAATGAAAAACTGTTTTTT.

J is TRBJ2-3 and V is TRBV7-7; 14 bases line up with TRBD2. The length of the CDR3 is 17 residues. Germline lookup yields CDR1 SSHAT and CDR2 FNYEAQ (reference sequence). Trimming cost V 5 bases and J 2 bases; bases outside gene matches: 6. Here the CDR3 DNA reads TGTGCCAGCAGCCCGGGACTAGCGGGAGTATTCACAGATACGCAGTATTTT. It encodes CASSPGLAGVFTDTQYF.

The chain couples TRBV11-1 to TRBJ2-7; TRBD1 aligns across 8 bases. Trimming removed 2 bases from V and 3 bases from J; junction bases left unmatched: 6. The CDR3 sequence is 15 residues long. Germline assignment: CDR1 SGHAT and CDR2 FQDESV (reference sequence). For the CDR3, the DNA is TGTGCCAGCAGCTTAAACAGGGGGATTGGCTACGAGCAGTACTTC. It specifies CASSLNRGIGYEQYF.

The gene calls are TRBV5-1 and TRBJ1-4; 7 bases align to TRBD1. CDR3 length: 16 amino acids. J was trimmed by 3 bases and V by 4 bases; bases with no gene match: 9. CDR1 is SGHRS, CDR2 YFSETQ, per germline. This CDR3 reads CASSLRPGQPNEKLFF. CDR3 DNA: TGCGCCAGCAGCCTTCGTCCGGGACAGCCTAATGAAAAACTGTTTTTT.

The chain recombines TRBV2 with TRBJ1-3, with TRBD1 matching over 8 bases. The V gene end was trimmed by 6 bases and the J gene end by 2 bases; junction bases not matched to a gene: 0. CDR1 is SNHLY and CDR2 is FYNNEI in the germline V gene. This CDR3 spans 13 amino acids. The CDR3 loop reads CASRQGAGNTIYF. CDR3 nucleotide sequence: TGTGCCAGCAGACAGGGGGCTGGAAACACCATATATTTT.

The CDR3 DNA is TGTGCCAGCAGCACACCGGGAGTACCCTCCTACGAGCAGTACTTC. Its protein product is CASSTPGVPSYEQYF. The rearrangement joins TRBV11-2 to TRBJ2-7; possibly TRBD2 for D (6 bases). The CDR3 sequence is 15 residues long. Germline CDR1 and CDR2: SGHAT and FQNNGV. The V end lost 5 bases, the J end lost 0 bases, and 14 bases lay between the germline ends. Full variable domain (outside the CDR3, taken from reference TRBV11-2 and TRBJ2-7): EAGVAQSPRYKIIEKRQSVAFWCNPISGHATLYWYQQILGQGPKLLIQFQNNGVVDDSQLPKDRFSAERLKGVDSTLKIQPAKLEDSAVYLCASSTPGVPSYEQYFGPGTRLTVT.

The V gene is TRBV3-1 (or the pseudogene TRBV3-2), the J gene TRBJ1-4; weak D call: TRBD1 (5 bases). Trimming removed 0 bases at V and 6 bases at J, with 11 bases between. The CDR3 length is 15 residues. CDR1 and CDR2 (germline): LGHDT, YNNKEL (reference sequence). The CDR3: CASSQDGGTDEKLFF. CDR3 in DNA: TGTGCCAGCAGCCAAGATGGGGGGACGGATGAAAAACTGTTTTTT.

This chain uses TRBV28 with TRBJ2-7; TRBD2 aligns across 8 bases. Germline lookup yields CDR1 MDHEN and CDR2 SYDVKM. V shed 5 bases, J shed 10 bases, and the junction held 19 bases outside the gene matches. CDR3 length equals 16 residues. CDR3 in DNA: TGTGCCAGCAGTCGCACCTTCGGGGGGGCGGGGGCGTTTCAGTACTTC. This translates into CASSRTFGGAGAFQYF.

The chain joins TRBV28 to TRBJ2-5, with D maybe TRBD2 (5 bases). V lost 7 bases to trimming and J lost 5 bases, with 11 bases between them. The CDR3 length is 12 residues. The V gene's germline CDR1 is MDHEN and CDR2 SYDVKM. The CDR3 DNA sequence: TGTGCCAGCAACGGGGTAATGGAGACCCAGTACTTC. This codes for CASNGVMETQYF.

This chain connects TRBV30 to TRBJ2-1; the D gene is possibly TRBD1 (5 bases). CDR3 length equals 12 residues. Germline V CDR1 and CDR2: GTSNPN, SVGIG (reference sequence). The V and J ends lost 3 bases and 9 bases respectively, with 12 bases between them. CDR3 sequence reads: CAWRTDTIEQFF. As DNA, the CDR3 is TGTGCCTGGAGGACGGACACTATTGAGCAGTTCTTC.

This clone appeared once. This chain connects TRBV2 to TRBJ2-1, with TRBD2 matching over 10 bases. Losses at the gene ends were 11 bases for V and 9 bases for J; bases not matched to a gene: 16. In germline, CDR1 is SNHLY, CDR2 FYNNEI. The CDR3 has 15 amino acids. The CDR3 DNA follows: TGTGCCTCCCCGGGGGGAGTAGCGGGGGGTTCTGAGCAGTTCTTC. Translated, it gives CASPGGVAGGSEQFF.

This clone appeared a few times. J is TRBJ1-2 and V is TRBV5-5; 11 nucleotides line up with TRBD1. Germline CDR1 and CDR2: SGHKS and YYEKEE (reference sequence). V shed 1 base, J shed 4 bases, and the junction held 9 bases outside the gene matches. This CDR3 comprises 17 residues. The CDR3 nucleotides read TGTGCCAGCAGCTTGTTTAACGAGGACAGGGGGCCCTATGGCTACACCTTC. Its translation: CASSLFNEDRGPYGYTF.

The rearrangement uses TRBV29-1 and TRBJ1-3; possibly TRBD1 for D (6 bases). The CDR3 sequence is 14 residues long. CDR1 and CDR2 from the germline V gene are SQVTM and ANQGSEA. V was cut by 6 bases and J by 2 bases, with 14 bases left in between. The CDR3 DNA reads TGCAGCGTGGAACCTCAGGGGACTGGAAACACCATATATTTT. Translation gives CSVEPQGTGNTIYF.

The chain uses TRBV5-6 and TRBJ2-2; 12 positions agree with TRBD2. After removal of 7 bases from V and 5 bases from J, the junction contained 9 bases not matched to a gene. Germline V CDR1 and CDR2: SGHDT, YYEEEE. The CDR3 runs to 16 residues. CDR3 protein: CASQILAGGKTGELFF. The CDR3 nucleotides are TGTGCCAGCCAAATACTAGCGGGGGGCAAGACCGGGGAGCTGTTTTTT. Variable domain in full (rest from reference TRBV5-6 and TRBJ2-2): DAGVTQSPTHLIKTRGQQVTLRCSPKSGHDTVSWYQQALGQGPQFIFQYYEEEERQRGNFPDRFSGHQFPNYSSELNVNALLLGDSALYLCASQILAGGKTGELFFGEGSRLTVL.

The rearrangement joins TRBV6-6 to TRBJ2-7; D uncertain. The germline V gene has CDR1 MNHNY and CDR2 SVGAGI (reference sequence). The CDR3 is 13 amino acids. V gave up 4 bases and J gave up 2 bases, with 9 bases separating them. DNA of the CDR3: TGTGCCAGCAGTTCGACTGGTCCCTACGAGCAGTACTTC. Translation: CASSSTGPYEQYF.

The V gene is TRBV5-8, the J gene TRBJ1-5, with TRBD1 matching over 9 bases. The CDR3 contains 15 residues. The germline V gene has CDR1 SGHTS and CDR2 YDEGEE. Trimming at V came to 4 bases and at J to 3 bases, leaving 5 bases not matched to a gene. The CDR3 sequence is CASSLGQGPNQPQHF. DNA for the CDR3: TGTGCCAGCAGCCTGGGACAGGGACCCAATCAGCCCCAGCATTTT. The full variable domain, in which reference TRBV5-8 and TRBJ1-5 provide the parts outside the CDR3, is EAGVTQSPTHLIKTRGQQATLRCSPISGHTSVYWYQQALGLGLQFLLWYDEGEERNRGNFPPRFSGRQFPNYSSELNVNALELEDSALYLCASSLGQGPNQPQHFGDGTRLSIL.

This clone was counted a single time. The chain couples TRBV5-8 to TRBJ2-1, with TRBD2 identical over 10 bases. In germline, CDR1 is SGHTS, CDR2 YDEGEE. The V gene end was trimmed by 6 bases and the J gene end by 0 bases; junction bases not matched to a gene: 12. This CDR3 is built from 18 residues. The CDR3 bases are TGTGCCAGCATAGGCGTGCTAGCGGGAGTCAGCTCCTACAATGAGCAGTTCTTC. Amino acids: CASIGVLAGVSSYNEQFF.

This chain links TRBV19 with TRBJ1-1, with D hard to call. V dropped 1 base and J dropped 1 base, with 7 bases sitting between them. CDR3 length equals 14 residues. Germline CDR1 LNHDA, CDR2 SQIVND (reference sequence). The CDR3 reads CASSIVPENTEAFF. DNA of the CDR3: TGTGCCAGTAGTATAGTCCCAGAGAACACTGAAGCTTTCTTT.

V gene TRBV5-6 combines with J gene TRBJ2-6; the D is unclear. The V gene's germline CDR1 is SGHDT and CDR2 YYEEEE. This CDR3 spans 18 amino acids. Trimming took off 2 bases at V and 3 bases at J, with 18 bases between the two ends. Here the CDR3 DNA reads TGTGCCAGCAGCTTCTTGACGACACCCCTAATTGGGGCCAACGTCCTGACTTTC. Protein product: CASSFLTTPLIGANVLTF.

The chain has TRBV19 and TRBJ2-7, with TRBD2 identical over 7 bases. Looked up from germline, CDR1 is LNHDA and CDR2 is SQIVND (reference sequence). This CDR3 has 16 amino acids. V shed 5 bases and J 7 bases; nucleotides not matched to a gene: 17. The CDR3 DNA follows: TGTGCCAGTAGTTCCGATTCTAGCGGTTATACGAGGGAGCAGTACTTC. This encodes CASSSDSSGYTREQYF.

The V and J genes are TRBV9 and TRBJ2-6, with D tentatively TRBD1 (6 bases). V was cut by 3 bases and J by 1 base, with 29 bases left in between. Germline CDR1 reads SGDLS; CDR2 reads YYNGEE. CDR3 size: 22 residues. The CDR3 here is CASSAPRRTANKHNSGANVLTF. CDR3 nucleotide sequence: TGTGCCAGCAGCGCCCCTAGAAGGACAGCGAATAAACATAATTCTGGGGCCAACGTCCTGACTTTC.

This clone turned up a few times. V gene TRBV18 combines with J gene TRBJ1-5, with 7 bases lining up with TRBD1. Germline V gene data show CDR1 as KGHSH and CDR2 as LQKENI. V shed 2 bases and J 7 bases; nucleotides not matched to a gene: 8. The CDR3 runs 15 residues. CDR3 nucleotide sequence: TGTGCCAGCTCACCATCGCAGGGGGATTTGCAGCCCCAGCATTTT. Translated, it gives CASSPSQGDLQPQHF.

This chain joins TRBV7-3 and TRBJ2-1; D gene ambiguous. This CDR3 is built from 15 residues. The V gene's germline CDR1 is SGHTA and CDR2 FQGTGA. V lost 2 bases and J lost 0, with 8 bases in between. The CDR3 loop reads CASSLHPGSYNEQFF. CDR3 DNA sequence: TGTGCCAGCAGCTTACACCCCGGCTCCTACAATGAGCAGTTCTTC. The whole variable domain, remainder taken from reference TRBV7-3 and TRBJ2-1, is GAGVSQTPSNKVTEKGKYVELRCDPISGHTALYWYRQSLGQGPEFLIYFQGTGAADDSGLPNDRFFAVRPEGSVSTLKIQRTERGDSAVYLCASSLHPGSYNEQFFGPGTRLTVL.

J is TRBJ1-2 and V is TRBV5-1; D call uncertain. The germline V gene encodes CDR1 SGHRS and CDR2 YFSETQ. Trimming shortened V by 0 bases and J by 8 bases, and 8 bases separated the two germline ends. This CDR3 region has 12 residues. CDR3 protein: CASSLEAGGYTF. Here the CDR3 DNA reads TGCGCCAGCAGCTTGGAAGCGGGAGGCTACACCTTC. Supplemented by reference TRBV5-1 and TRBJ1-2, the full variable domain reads KAGVTQTPRYLIKTRGQQVTLSCSPISGHRSVSWYQQTPGQGLQFLFEYFSETQRNKGNFPGRFSGRQFSNSRSEMNVSTLELGDSALYLCASSLEAGGYTFGSGTRLTVV.

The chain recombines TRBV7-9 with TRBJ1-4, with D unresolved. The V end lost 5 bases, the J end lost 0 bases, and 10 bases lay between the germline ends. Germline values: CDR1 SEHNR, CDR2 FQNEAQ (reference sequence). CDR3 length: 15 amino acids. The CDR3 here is CASSAPVATNEKLFF. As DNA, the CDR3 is TGTGCCAGCAGCGCTCCAGTTGCAACTAATGAAAAACTGTTTTTT. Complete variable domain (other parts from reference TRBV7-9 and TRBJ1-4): DTGVSQNPRHKITKRGQNVTFRCDPISEHNRLYWYRQTLGQGPEFLTYFQNEAQLEKSRLLSDRFSAERPKGSFSTLEIQRTEQGDSAMYLCASSAPVATNEKLFFGSGTQLSVL.

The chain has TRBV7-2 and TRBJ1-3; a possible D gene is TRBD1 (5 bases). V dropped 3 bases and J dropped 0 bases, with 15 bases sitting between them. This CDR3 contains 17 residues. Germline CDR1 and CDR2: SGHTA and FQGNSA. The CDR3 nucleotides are TGTGCCAGCAGCTTCGGGTACAGGAACTCCTCTGGAAACACCATATATTTT. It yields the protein CASSFGYRNSSGNTIYF.